Described below is a single T cell receptor (beta chain) sequence and its context. Its antigen is unidentified. These data originate in a study of T cells after yellow fever vaccination. Study in general: Those fractions that held only low numbers of cells were prepared using the SMART-Seq v4 Ultra Low Input RNA kit. Study-level points and caveats: Sorted repertoires could include abundant contaminating clonotypes from bulk cells.

The germline gives CDR1 SGHTA, CDR2 FQGNSA. This CDR3 has 14 amino acids. The V gene lost 5 bases and the J gene lost 2 bases, with 13 bases spanning the gap. In making TCR cDNA, 5'RACE template switching added a universal primer site and UMIs to it. TCRdb redid the calling of the 5' RACE reads with MiXCR, one entry per CDR3 protein. The table shows about 350,000 distinct CDR3 sequences, with approximately 12% occurring only once. The chain uses TRBV7-2 and TRBJ2-7; D not resolved. This TCR derives from a man aged 18 to 30 who received the YFV17D yellow fever vaccine. The sample consisted of CD4+ T cells sorted from PBMCs, taken 15 days after the yellow fever booster vaccination. The CDR3 DNA reads as TGTGCCAGCAGCGCAAGGACGGAAGCCTACGAGCAGTACTTC. It is translated as CASSARTEAYEQYF.